This T cell receptor beta chain was identified in a study of blood T cell repertoires in COVID-19 (dated by TCRdb to about 2020). Study-wide context: The collaborator samples originated in the United States, Italy and Spain and spanned the acute and convalescent phases of COVID-19. Where available, HLA class I and class II types were obtained from metadata supplied by the sample provider rather than from assay-based typing. Samples were obtained from the ongoing ImmuneRACE study (first 160 participants) and from some 1,300 subjects provided by 6 global collaborators. Sample metadata almost always included a de-identified subject ID, COVID-19 status, age in years and sex. Deeply sampled blood TCRbeta repertoires from subjects exposed to, actively infected with, or recovered from COVID-19 were included in the dataset. A freely available public database, intended as a resource for researchers studying the immune response to SARS-CoV-2, is where the repertoires were released. The prospective study material was composed of cDNA or gDNA derived from T cells, B-cell-depleted T cells, or PBMCs. Overall study results and their limits: How much clinical and demographic metadata was included differed by source and by participant, and the metadata was provided uncurated.

Unmatched junction bases come to 14, with V trimmed by 5 bases and J by 10 bases. From its cysteine to its phenylalanine, the CDR3 spans 16 amino acids. The sequence is cut down to CDR3 DNA, 48 bases in frame from base 1. In the germline V gene, CDR1 corresponds to SGHRS and CDR2 to YFSETQ. To note about this clone: What antigen it recognizes has not been identified. Within one base of it there is no much larger clone, and no base qualities were kept.

The collaborating institutions used their own protocols to collect whole blood in K2EDTA tubes. For TCRbeta analysis, collaborators shipped samples as frozen whole blood, isolated PBMCs, or DNA extracted from either of those sample types. The immunoSEQ Assay, a bias-controlled multiplex PCR, was used to amplify TCRbeta CDR3 regions from genomic DNA. Per the authors' processing: Within the assay, amplification of reference gene primers was used to estimate how many nucleated cells each sample contained. To quantify the absolute abundance of each unique TCRbeta CDR3 rearrangement, sequence reads were collapsed and filtered. For each sample, productive Simpson clonality was calculated by taking the square root of Simpson's diversity index across productive rearrangements. Not all clones reach the TCRdb copy of this immuneACCESS table, which keeps in-frame sequences only. Checked studies attribute under half of the gap to unresolved V genes and leave the rest unexplained. That table is the source of V, J and clone size, and D and trimming were worked out from the DNA. The table for this sample lists about 140,000 clones; around 80% of them were counted only once. The ten largest make up 10% to 15% of the sample.

The source is an elderly man with acute or convalescent COVID-19. Sequenced: peripheral blood. The receptor chain draws on TRBV5-1 and TRBJ2-1; TRBD2 matches 11 bases in the middle. The encoded CDR3 is CASSSSLAGAQGEQFF. Here is the DNA: TGCGCCAGCAGTTCATCACTAGCGGGGGCCCAGGGGGAGCAGTTCTTC.